This entry features one T cell receptor beta chain sequence. What it binds is unknown. Those who donated, Caucasian adults without exception, all lived in Nashville, Tennessee. Splitting of CD4+ cells produced CD45RA+ naive and CD45RA-negative memory subsets. These data originate in a study of shared clonotypes between healthy human individuals. Regarding the study as a whole: Generation probability values for non-shared clonotypes were lower than those for clonotypes shared by all four donors. Investigators expected sequencing depth to affect clonotype sharing among donors.

Here immunoSEQ multiplex PCR was the method, and the copy in TCRdb shows in-frame clones only, minus some. The sample shows a few million clones, almost 96% of them seen only once. The sequence came from a man aged 18 to 35 in good health. The sample consisted of naive CD4+ T cells sorted from blood. Subset here: CD45RA+ positively selected.

CDR3 loop: CASSSFPGLNTEAFF. The DNA of the CDR3 is TGTGCCAGCAGTTCCTTTCCGGGGCTGAACACTGAAGCTTTCTTT. The rearrangement joins TRBV6-5 to TRBJ1-1, with D perhaps matching TRBD1 (5 bases). The CDR3 spans 15 residues. Trimming left V 4 bases short and J 0 bases short, with 12 bases between. Per germline, CDR1 MNHEY and CDR2 SVGAGI.